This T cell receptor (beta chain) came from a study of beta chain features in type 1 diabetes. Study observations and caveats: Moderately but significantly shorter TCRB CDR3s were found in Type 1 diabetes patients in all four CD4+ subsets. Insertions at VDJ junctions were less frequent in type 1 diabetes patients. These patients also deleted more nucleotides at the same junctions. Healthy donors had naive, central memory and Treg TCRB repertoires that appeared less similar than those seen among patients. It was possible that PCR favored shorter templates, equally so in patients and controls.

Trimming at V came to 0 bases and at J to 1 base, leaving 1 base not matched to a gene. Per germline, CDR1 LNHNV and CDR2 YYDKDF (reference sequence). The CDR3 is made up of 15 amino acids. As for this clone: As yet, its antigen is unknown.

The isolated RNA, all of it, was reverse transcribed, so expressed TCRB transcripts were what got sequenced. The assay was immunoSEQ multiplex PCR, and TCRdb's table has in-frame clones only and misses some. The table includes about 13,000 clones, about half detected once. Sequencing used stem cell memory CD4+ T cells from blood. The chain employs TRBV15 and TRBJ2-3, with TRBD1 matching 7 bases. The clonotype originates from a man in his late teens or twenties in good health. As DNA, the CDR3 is TGTGCCACCAGCAGAGAGAGGGGGCGCACAGATACGCAGTATTTT. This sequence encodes CATSRERGRTDTQYF.